The 29 T cell receptor beta chains listed next were all sequenced from one sample in a study of cytotoxic CD8 clonotypes in ibrutinib-treated CLL. Assay: immunoSEQ multiplex PCR; the TCRdb copy retains only in-frame clones and omits some. This table holds around 200,000 clones, over 65% found once. The sequencing used PBMCs, collected after 12 months of ibrutinib treatment. These receptors were collected from a human donor with chronic lymphocytic leukemia.

The chain combines TRBV5-1 with TRBJ2-7; 10 positions agree with TRBD1. This CDR3 comprises 14 residues. Per the germline V gene, CDR1 is SGHRS and CDR2 is YFSETQ. J lost 3 bases, V lost 5 bases, and 5 bases had no gene match. CDR3 in amino acids: CASRRTGGDYEQYF. As DNA, the CDR3 is TGCGCCAGCAGACGGACAGGGGGGGACTACGAGCAGTACTTC.

This chain links TRBV6-1 with TRBJ2-7; 8 bases fit TRBD2. This CDR3 comprises 15 residues. Germline V lookup: CDR1 MNHNS, CDR2 SASEGT. The ends lost 8 bases at V and 2 bases at J; junction bases unmatched: 11. The chain's CDR3 is CASSRTSLLPYEQYF. The DNA for the CDR3 is TGTGCCAGCTCCCGGACTAGCCTATTACCCTACGAGCAGTACTTC.

The rearrangement links TRBV27 to TRBJ2-7, with 8 bases fitting TRBD2. CDR1 MNHEY and CDR2 SMNVEV come from the germline V gene (reference sequence). Trimming cost V 2 bases and J 2 bases; bases outside gene matches: 8. The CDR3 extends over 16 amino acids. The CDR3 DNA follows: TGTGCCAGCAGTTTAAAATCCGGGAGGGCCACCTACGAGCAGTACTTC. It specifies CASSLKSGRATYEQYF.

The chain employs TRBV9 and TRBJ1-6, with a tentative D call TRBD1 (5 bases). V shed 0 bases and J shed 6 bases, with 13 bases lying between them. Germline CDR1 and CDR2: SGDLS and YYNGEE. This CDR3 spans 16 amino acids. CDR3 sequence: CASSVEGSRSNSPLHF. In DNA form, the CDR3 reads TGTGCCAGCAGCGTAGAGGGGTCTCGGAGTAATTCACCCCTCCACTTT.

V usage is TRBV11-2 and J usage is TRBJ2-1; possibly TRBD2 for D (6 bases). Germline V CDR1 and CDR2: SGHAT, FQNNGV. There are 13 residues in the CDR3. V shed 6 bases and J shed 4 bases, with 10 bases lying between them. CDR3 in amino acids: CASSLTSYNEQFF. The CDR3 DNA is TGTGCCAGCAGTTTGACTAGTTACAATGAGCAGTTCTTC.

The chain recombines TRBV15 with TRBJ1-5; perhaps TRBD1 as D (5 bases). Germline V gene data show CDR1 as LNHNV and CDR2 as YYDKDF (reference sequence). V was trimmed by 1 base and J by 7 bases, leaving 14 bases between them. This CDR3 is built from 15 residues. Here the CDR3 DNA reads TGTGCCACCAGCAGAGCCGGCGGGGCTGGGCAGCCCCAGCATTTT. Translation gives CATSRAGGAGQPQHF.

The J gene is TRBJ2-7, the V gene TRBV28; 7 bases match TRBD2. The germline CDR1 and CDR2 sequences are MDHEN and SYDVKM. CDR3 length: 14 residues. Trimming cost V 5 bases and J 4 bases; bases outside gene matches: 8. The CDR3 DNA follows: TGTGCCAGCAGTCACCTGACTAGCAGGTACGAGCAGTACTTC. This translates into CASSHLTSRYEQYF.

The chain is built from TRBV4-3 and TRBJ1-1; D is unclear. Germline CDR1 is LGHNA and CDR2 is YSLEER. The CDR3 consists of 11 residues. Trimming removed 1 base from V and 4 bases from J, with 1 base in between. The CDR3 coding sequence is TGCGCCAGCAGCCAAGCCACTGAAGCTTTCTTT. It yields the protein CASSQATEAFF.

The CDR3 DNA follows: TGTGCCTGGAGGAAACGGGCAGATAACTATGGCTACACCTTC. It codes for CAWRKRADNYGYTF. The gene calls are TRBV30 and TRBJ1-2; D remains unclear. The CDR3 length is 14 residues. CDR1 and CDR2 from the germline V gene are GTSNPN and SVGIG (reference sequence). The germline V and J ends were trimmed by 3 bases and 1 base, with 12 bases remaining between them. The full variable domain, completed using reference TRBV30 and TRBJ1-2, is SQTIHQWPATLVQPVGSPLSLECTVEGTSNPNLYWYRQAAGRGLQLLFYSVGIGQISSEVPQNLSASRPQDRQFILSSKKLLLSDSGFYLCAWRKRADNYGYTFGSGTRLTVV.

V and J are TRBV9 and TRBJ2-1, with TRBD2 matching 9 bases. The CDR3 covers 17 residues. Germline lookup yields CDR1 SGDLS and CDR2 YYNGEE. J gave up 4 bases and V 3 bases, and 11 bases lay outside the gene matches. The CDR3 spells CASSAEHLAGVYNEQFF. The CDR3 DNA follows: TGTGCCAGCAGCGCCGAGCACTTAGCGGGAGTGTACAATGAGCAGTTCTTC.

This rearrangement joins TRBV19 to TRBJ2-1, with TRBD1 identical over 7 bases. V shed 1 base, J shed 6 bases, and the junction held 6 bases outside the gene matches. Germline assignment: CDR1 LNHDA and CDR2 SQIVND (reference sequence). The CDR3 consists of 15 residues. The CDR3 DNA sequence: TGTGCCAGTAGTATAGGATCAGGGGGTGTCAATGAGCAGTTCTTC. It translates to CASSIGSGGVNEQFF.

The chain joins TRBV6-1 to TRBJ2-2, with D perhaps TRBD1 (6 bases). The CDR3 consists of 14 residues. V gave up 11 bases and J gave up 1 base, with 14 bases separating them. Germline loops: CDR1 MNHNS, CDR2 SASEGT. As DNA, the CDR3 is TGTGCCCGAGGAGGACAGAAGAACACCGGGGAGCTGTTTTTT. This sequence encodes CARGGQKNTGELFF.

The chain combines TRBV27 with TRBJ2-3; D remains unclear. The CDR3 extends over 13 amino acids. V lost 6 bases and J lost 5, with 12 bases in between. Germline V gene lookup returns CDR1 MNHEY and CDR2 SMNVEV (reference sequence). CDR3 sequence (DNA): TGTGCCAGCAGCCCACATATAGAAGATACGCAGTATTTT. It specifies CASSPHIEDTQYF.

The J gene is TRBJ2-7, the V gene TRBV9; 7 nucleotides match TRBD2. The germline V gene has CDR1 SGDLS and CDR2 YYNGEE. V was pared by 4 bases and J by 7 bases, with 5 bases of the junction left unmatched. The CDR3 is made up of 12 amino acids. The CDR3 DNA follows: TGTGCCAGCAGCAACGCCGGGGGGGAGCAGTACTTC. Residues: CASSNAGGEQYF.

This clone has only a few counts. CDR3 sequence reads: CSVHMNTEAFF. DNA of the CDR3: TGCAGTGTCCATATGAACACTGAAGCTTTCTTT. The J gene is TRBJ1-1, the V gene TRBV20-1; D gene uncertain. The germline V and J ends were trimmed by 7 bases and 0 bases, with 6 bases remaining between them. The CDR3 has 11 residues. Looked up from germline, CDR1 is DFQATT and CDR2 is SNEGSKA (reference sequence).

This chain uses TRBV7-3 with TRBJ1-1; 7 nucleotides align to TRBD1. The germline V gene encodes CDR1 SGHTA and CDR2 FQGTGA. V lost 5 bases to trimming and J lost 1 base; unmatched junction nucleotides: 16. The CDR3 consists of 18 residues. The CDR3 DNA reads as TGTGCCAGCAGCCCTACAGGGGACGGAAAGATGTGGAACACTGAAGCTTTCTTT. It is translated as CASSPTGDGKMWNTEAFF.

The chain uses TRBV5-6 and TRBJ1-1; D is ambiguous. Trimming cost V 1 base and J 0 bases, with 7 bases left between them. The CDR3 extends over 14 amino acids. Germline V gives CDR1 SGHDT, CDR2 YYEEEE. DNA of the CDR3: TGTGCCAGCAGCTTGTATTGGGTGAACACTGAAGCTTTCTTT. Translation gives CASSLYWVNTEAFF.

This clone was observed a few times. The chain employs TRBV2 and TRBJ1-1; D might be TRBD1 (5 bases). Deletions cut 1 base from V and 10 bases from J, with 16 bases between. The CDR3 totals 14 residues. CDR1 and CDR2 from the germline V gene are SNHLY and FYNNEI. The DNA of the CDR3 is TGTGCCAGCAGTGAAGGGACACGGAACCTCCCAGCTTTCTTT. Encoded protein: CASSEGTRNLPAFF. Full variable domain (missing parts from reference TRBV2 and TRBJ1-1): EPEVTQTPSHQVTQMGQEVILRCVPISNHLYFYWYRQILGQKVEFLVSFYNNEISEKSEIFDDQFSVERPDGSNFTLKIRSTKLEDSAMYFCASSEGTRNLPAFFGQGTRLTVV.

V and J are TRBV9 and TRBJ1-3; no clear D. Trimming took off 4 bases at V and 1 base at J, with 9 bases between the two ends. The CDR3 covers 14 residues. CDR1 is SGDLS and CDR2 is YYNGEE in the germline V gene. This chain's CDR3 is CASSTTVSGNTIYF. The CDR3 bases are TGTGCCAGCAGCACGACGGTATCTGGAAACACCATATATTTT. Filled out from reference TRBV9 and TRBJ1-3, the complete variable domain reads DSGVTQTPKHLITATGQRVTLRCSPRSGDLSVYWYQQSLDQGLQFLIQYYNGEERAKGNILERFSAQQFPDLHSELNLSSLELGDSALYFCASSTTVSGNTIYFGEGSWLTVV.

This chain's CDR3 is CASSVLAGDTDTQYF. For the CDR3, the DNA is TGTGCCAGCAGCGTCTTAGCGGGGGACACAGATACGCAGTATTTT. V gene TRBV5-6 combines with J gene TRBJ2-3, with TRBD2 matching over 9 bases. CDR3 length: 15 amino acids. The J segment lost 2 bases and the V segment lost 4 bases, leaving 5 bases of the junction unmatched. Germline CDR1 and CDR2: SGHDT and YYEEEE.

The table lists this clone with many counts. This rearrangement joins TRBV29-1 to TRBJ1-1, with D hard to call. The CDR3 sequence is 14 residues long. The V and J ends lost 4 bases and 1 base respectively, with 13 bases between them. The germline gives CDR1 SQVTM, CDR2 ANQGSEA. CDR3 sequence (DNA): TGCAGCGTTGGTTCGGGGTTTGGGAACACTGAAGCTTTCTTT. It specifies CSVGSGFGNTEAFF.

The CDR3 region is CASSLGAQVVKQPQHF. For the CDR3, the DNA is TGTGCCAGCAGCTTAGGGGCTCAGGTGGTGAAACAGCCCCAGCATTTT. The genes are TRBV7-2 and TRBJ1-5; D is uncertain. V lost 1 base and J lost 7, with 17 bases in between. Germline-derived CDR1 and CDR2 are SGHTA and FQGNSA. This CDR3 is built from 16 residues.

This clone has only a few counts. The gene calls are TRBV25-1 and TRBJ1-1, with a possible D match to TRBD1 (5 bases). Trimming cost V 7 bases and J 5 bases, with 17 bases left between them. The germline gives CDR1 MGHDK, CDR2 SYGVNS. The CDR3 runs 14 residues. The CDR3 reads CASIRGGYGTEAFF. Here the CDR3 DNA reads TGTGCCAGCATACGGGGGGGGTATGGGACTGAAGCTTTCTTT.

Written as DNA, the CDR3 is TGTGCCAGCTCACCGCTCATGACAGATGGTAGCTACGAGCAGTACTTC. It yields the protein CASSPLMTDGSYEQYF. The chain recombines TRBV18 with TRBJ2-7; perhaps TRBD1 as D (5 bases). This CDR3 comprises 16 residues. Looked up from germline, CDR1 is KGHSH and CDR2 is LQKENI. V lost 3 bases to trimming and J lost 3 bases, with 18 bases between them.

This chain joins TRBV6-6 and TRBJ1-5, with a weak D call TRBD1 (6 bases). V shed 10 bases and J shed 1 base, with 11 bases lying between them. Germline V CDR1 and CDR2: MNHNY, SVGAGI (reference sequence). The CDR3 length is 13 residues. The chain's CDR3 is CATTGWSNQPQHF. CDR3 nucleotides: TGTGCCACCACAGGGTGGAGCAATCAGCCCCAGCATTTT.

This chain connects TRBV7-9 to TRBJ1-1; the match to TRBD1 covers 7 bases. The germline V gene has CDR1 SEHNR and CDR2 FQNEAQ (reference sequence). The trim removed 6 bases at V and 5 bases at J, leaving 9 bases unmatched. The CDR3 covers 14 residues. CDR3 sequence: CASSPQGVRTEAFF. As DNA, the CDR3 is TGTGCCAGCAGTCCCCAGGGGGTCCGTACTGAAGCTTTCTTT.

This clone was counted once. The chain has TRBV2 and TRBJ2-2; D possibly corresponds to TRBD2 (5 bases). In germline, CDR1 is SNHLY, CDR2 FYNNEI. The CDR3 runs 14 residues. V was cut by 7 bases and J by 6 bases, with 15 bases left in between. The CDR3 sequence is CASTEERVAGELFF. The CDR3 coding sequence is TGTGCCAGCACCGAAGAGAGGGTTGCCGGGGAGCTGTTTTTT.

The chain has TRBV5-4 and TRBJ2-7; D is possibly TRBD1 (6 bases). Germline values: CDR1 SGHNT, CDR2 YYREEE (reference sequence). There are 14 residues in the CDR3. V lost 1 base, J lost 0 bases, and 8 bases lay in between. The CDR3 loop reads CASSLTGFSYEQYF. The DNA of the CDR3 is TGTGCCAGCAGCTTGACAGGGTTCTCCTACGAGCAGTACTTC.

This clone has only a few counts. V gene TRBV6-5 combines with J gene TRBJ1-4; 7 nucleotides align to TRBD1. The CDR3 consists of 16 residues. CDR1 MNHEY and CDR2 SVGAGI come from the germline V gene. V lost 2 bases and J lost 4; bases outside the gene matches: 7. This CDR3 is CASSYVSGQLNEKLFF. CDR3 bases: TGTGCCAGCAGTTACGTCTCGGGACAGCTTAATGAAAAACTGTTTTTT.